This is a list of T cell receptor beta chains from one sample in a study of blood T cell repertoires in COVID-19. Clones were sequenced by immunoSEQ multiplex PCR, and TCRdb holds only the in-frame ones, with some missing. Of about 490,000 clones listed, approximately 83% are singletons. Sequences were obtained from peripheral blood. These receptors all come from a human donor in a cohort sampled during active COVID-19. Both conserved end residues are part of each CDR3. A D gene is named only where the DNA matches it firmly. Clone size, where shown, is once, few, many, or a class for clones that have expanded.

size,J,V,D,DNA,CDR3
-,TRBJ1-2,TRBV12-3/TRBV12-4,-,TGTGCCAGCAGTTCGGGACACGGACGCTACACCTTC,CASSSGHGRYTF
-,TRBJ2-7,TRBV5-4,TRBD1,TGTGCCAGCAGCCTGAACAGGGGCCGTACGGGTACTAGCTCCTACGAGCAGTACTTC,CASSLNRGRTGTSSYEQYF
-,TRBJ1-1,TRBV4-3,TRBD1,TGCGCCAGCAGCCGGACAGGGGACACTGAAGCTTTCTTT,CASSRTGDTEAFF
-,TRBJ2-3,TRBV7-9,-,TGTGCCAGCAGCTTAGGGCCTGTACTAGCTGATACGCAGTATTTT,CASSLGPVLADTQYF
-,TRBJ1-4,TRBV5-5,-,TGTGCCAGCAGCTTTGGAGGGGATAGTGAAAAACTGTTTTTT,CASSFGGDSEKLFF
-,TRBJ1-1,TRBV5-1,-,TGCGCCAGCGCCGACAGAGTGAACACTGAAGCTTTCTTT,CASADRVNTEAFF
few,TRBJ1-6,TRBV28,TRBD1,TGTGCCAGCACCCTGGGACAGGTCAATTCACCCCTCCACTTT,CASTLGQVNSPLHF
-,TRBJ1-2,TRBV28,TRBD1,TGTGCCAGCAGTCCCGACAGGGGATCTAGGGGGGGCTACACCTTC,CASSPDRGSRGGYTF
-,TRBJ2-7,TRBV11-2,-,TGTGCCAGCAGCCCATCTCCTTGGCAGGGAAGGAGCTCCTACGAGCAGTACTTC,CASSPSPWQGRSSYEQYF
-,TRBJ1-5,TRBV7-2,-,TGTGCCAGCAGCCTGCGCCCTTCCCAACTCAATCAGCCCCAGCATTTT,CASSLRPSQLNQPQHF
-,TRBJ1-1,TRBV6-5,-,TGTGCCAGCAGTTTGGGCGCGGGGGGATTTGAAGCTTTCTTT,CASSLGAGGFEAFF
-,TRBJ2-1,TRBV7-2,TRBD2,TGTGCCAGCAGCTCTTCTAGCGGGAGCAGAAATGAGCAGTTCTTC,CASSSSSGSRNEQFF
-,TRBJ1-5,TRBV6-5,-,TGTGCCAGCACAGCGCCAACAGGACGCAATCAGCCCCAGCATTTT,CASTAPTGRNQPQHF
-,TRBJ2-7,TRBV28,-,TGTGCCAGCAGTTTACCCAGGGAATGGGACGAGCAGTACTTC,CASSLPREWDEQYF
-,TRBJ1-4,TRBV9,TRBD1,TGTGCCAGCAGCCCCCGAGGATTAGGACAGGGGGCAAGGGGAAAGGAAAAACTGTTTTTT,CASSPRGLGQGARGKEKLFF
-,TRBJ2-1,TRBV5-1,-,TGCGCCAGCAGCTTGGTGGCGGCCCTGGTGAATGAGCAGTTCTTC,CASSLVAALVNEQFF
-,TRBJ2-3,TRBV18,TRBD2,TGTGCCAGCTTGGGCGGGAGCTCAGATACGCAGTATTTT,CASLGGSSDTQYF
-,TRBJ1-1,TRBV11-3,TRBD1,TGTGCCAGCGGGACAGCCATGAACACTGAAGCTTTCTTT,CASGTAMNTEAFF
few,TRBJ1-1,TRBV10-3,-,TGTGCCATCAGTAAGGACAAATTGAACACTGAAGCTTTCTTT,CAISKDKLNTEAFF
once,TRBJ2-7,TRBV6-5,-,TGTGCCAGCAGCCCGGACTTTCACCTCTCCTACGAGCAGTACTTC,CASSPDFHLSYEQYF
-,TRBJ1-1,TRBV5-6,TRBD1,TGTGCCAGCAGCTTACCCACAGGGGGCCGGGGAGCTTTCTTT,CASSLPTGGRGAFF
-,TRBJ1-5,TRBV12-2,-,TGTGCAAGTCGCCTCGGGGGGGGACAGAGAAACAATCAGCCCCAGCATTTT,CASRLGGGQRNNQPQHF
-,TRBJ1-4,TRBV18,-,TGTGCCAGCTCACCGCGACAGGCAAATGAAAAACTGTTTTTT,CASSPRQANEKLFF
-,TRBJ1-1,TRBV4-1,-,TGCGCCAGCAGCCAAGGTGGAGGGTCTTTAAACACTGAAGCTTTCTTT,CASSQGGGSLNTEAFF
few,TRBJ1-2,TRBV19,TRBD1,TGTGCCAGTAGCTCTGGACAGGGGAACTATGGCTACACCTTC,CASSSGQGNYGYTF
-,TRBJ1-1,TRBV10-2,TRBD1,TGCGCCAGCACCGGACAGGCTTACACTGAAGCTTTCTTT,CASTGQAYTEAFF
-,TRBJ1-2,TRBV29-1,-,TGCAGCGTTGAAGGTACGAGACTCTATGGCTACACCTTC,CSVEGTRLYGYTF
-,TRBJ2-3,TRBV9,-,TGTGCCAGCAGCTCTCGAACAGGAATCATGAAGTATTTT,CASSSRTGIMKYF
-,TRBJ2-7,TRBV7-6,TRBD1,TGTGCCAGCAGCTTAGGGGACAGGCTCTACGAGCAGTACTTC,CASSLGDRLYEQYF
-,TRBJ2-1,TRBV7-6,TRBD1,TGTGCCAGCAGCTCAACCGGGACAGGATCCTATCGGGAGCAGTTCTTC,CASSSTGTGSYREQFF
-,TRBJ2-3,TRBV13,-,TGTGCCAGCAGCTTAGAGGAGTACGATACGCAGTATTTT,CASSLEEYDTQYF
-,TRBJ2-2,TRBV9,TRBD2,TGTGCCAGCAGCGTAAGTAGCGGGAGACTGAACACCGGGGAGCTGTTTTTT,CASSVSSGRLNTGELFF
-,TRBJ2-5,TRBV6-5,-,TGTGCCAGCAGTTACCTCTACGAGACCCAGTACTTC,CASSYLYETQYF
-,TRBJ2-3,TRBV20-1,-,TGCAGTGCTAGTGGTCTAGTTGAAGATACGCAGTATTTT,CSASGLVEDTQYF
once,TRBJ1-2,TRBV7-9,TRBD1,TGTGCCAGCAGCCCTCCCGGGACAGGGGCGCTCTCCTATGGCTACACCTTC,CASSPPGTGALSYGYTF
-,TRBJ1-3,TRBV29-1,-,TGCAGCGTGGAGAGCTCTGGAAACACCATATATTTT,CSVESSGNTIYF
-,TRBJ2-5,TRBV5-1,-,TGCGCCAGCAGCTTGGAGGCAGGGCGAGAGACCCAGTACTTC,CASSLEAGRETQYF
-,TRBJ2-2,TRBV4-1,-,TGCGCCAGCAGCCAAGTCGCGGAGGGAAAAGGGAGGGAGCTGTTTTTT,CASSQVAEGKGRELFF